This T cell receptor beta chain comes out of a study of cytomegalovirus exposure and HLA in healthy donors. General study results and limits: For cytomegalovirus status, the classifier reportedly gave diagnoses with high specificity and sensitivity.

The ends lost 0 bases at V and 2 bases at J; junction bases unmatched: 6. Germline values: CDR1 SGDLS, CDR2 YYNGEE. The CDR3 is 17 amino acids. The PCR used 60 Vbeta and 13 Jbeta primers. The table came from immunoSEQ multiplex PCR; TCRdb's copy has only in-frame clones and leaves some out. The sample has 200,000 or so clones; roughly 83% are singletons. For this clone: Its cognate antigen is unknown.

The receptor was isolated from a boy aged 2 to 9 in good health and CMV-seronegative. Input material: PBMCs. The V and J genes are TRBV9 and TRBJ2-7; the match to TRBD2 covers 12 bases. CDR3 sequence reads: CASSVDGGLAGPYEQYF. CDR3 DNA: TGTGCCAGCAGCGTAGATGGCGGACTAGCGGGGCCCTACGAGCAGTACTTC.